This T cell receptor beta chain is from a study of blood T cell repertoires in COVID-19 (dated by TCRdb to the early 2020s). Background for the entire study: Samples from collaborators originated in the United States, Italy and Spain and spanned both the acute and convalescent phases of COVID-19. The prospective study material was composed of cDNA or gDNA derived from T cells, B-cell-depleted T cells, or PBMCs. Deeply sampled blood TCRbeta repertoires from subjects exposed to, actively infected with, or recovered from COVID-19 were included in the dataset. The repertoires were released in a freely available public database meant as a resource for research on the immune response to SARS-CoV-2. Samples were obtained from the ongoing ImmuneRACE study (first 160 participants) and from approximately 1,200 subjects provided by 6 global collaborators. The sample metadata nearly always contained a de-identified subject ID, COVID-19 status, age in years and sex. Where available, HLA class I and class II types were obtained from metadata supplied by the sample provider rather than from assay-based typing. What the study reported, not specific to this receptor: The amount of clinical and demographic metadata varied by source and participant and was provided uncurated.

In the prospective study, participants were 18 to 89 years old, resided in under 30 geographic areas of the United States, and were enrolled through a virtual design. To assign participants to cohorts, the prospective study relied on clinical history that participants themselves reported in a screening survey and a study questionnaire. ImmuneRACE Cohort 3 recovered participants were defined by two consecutive negative NP/OP PCR tests, healthcare professional clearance, or symptom resolution. In the prospective study, mobile phlebotomists collected whole blood, serum and a nasopharyngeal or oropharyngeal swab from each participant. Participants in the prospective study had the option to provide additional blood draws and questionnaires over an approximately 2-month period. Prospective study blood samples were shipped either frozen or at room temperature before DNA extraction. V has 2 bases trimmed and J has 5 bases trimmed; junction bases matching no gene number 6. Via the germline V gene, CDR1 is SGHTA and CDR2 FQGNSA. From the cysteine up to the phenylalanine, the CDR3 has a length of 15 residues. Only the CDR3 portion is preserved as DNA: 45 bases, with reading frame beginning at the first base.

About this clone: Which antigen it targets is not known. No base qualities exist here, and no much larger clone lies one base off it.

TCRbeta CDR3 regions were amplified from genomic DNA using the immunoSEQ Assay, a bias-controlled multiplex PCR. The study's own analysis went as follows. Within the assay, amplification of reference gene primers was used to estimate how many nucleated cells each sample contained. To quantify the absolute abundance of each unique TCRbeta CDR3 rearrangement, sequence reads were collapsed and filtered. For each sample, productive Simpson clonality was calculated as the square root of Simpson's diversity index over productive rearrangements. TCRdb provides this immuneACCESS table in a form limited to in-frame rearrangements. Some clones are lacking; in checked studies, under half of them reflect an unresolved V gene, and why the rest are absent is not known. Clone size and V and J calls were adopted from that table, with D and trimming inferred from the DNA. For this sample the table gives a few hundred thousand clones, of which approximately 83% were detected only once. The ten largest clones add up to less than 2.5% of the sample.

Sequenced input: PBMCs or T cells enriched from blood (not recorded which). The V gene is TRBV7-2 and the J gene is TRBJ1-2, and TRBD1 matches 9 of the central bases. This sequence originates from a man aged 25 to 40 who had recovered from COVID-19. Read as DNA, the sequence is TGTGCCAGCAGCTTAAGTGGGGACAGGGTTTATGGCTACACCTTC. This codes for CASSLSGDRVYGYTF.